This TCR beta chain was sequenced in a study of T cell responses to AZD1222 COVID-19 vaccine. Concerning this clone itself: What it recognizes is unknown.

Between the trimmed V and J ends, which lost 7 bases and 3 bases, there was a span of 9 bases. The CDR3 spans 12 residues. Germline-derived CDR1 and CDR2 are MNHEY and SVGAGI. Study-wide results and limits: At baseline, just five to seven AZD1222 recipients tested seropositive.

Clones were read by immunoSEQ multiplex PCR, and TCRdb kept only the in-frame ones, dropping some. The profile shows about 150,000 clones, roughly 88% of them singletons. The receptor's source is an adult in good health. Sequences were derived from peripheral blood, sampled on day 0 of AZD1222 vaccination. The chain combines TRBV6-5 with TRBJ1-1; no firm D call. The CDR3 DNA sequence: TGTGCCAGCACCCGCGGGGACACTGAAGCTTTCTTT. Its translation: CASTRGDTEAFF.